This TCR beta chain was profiled in a study of T cell responses to AZD1222 COVID-19 vaccine. Study-wide results and limits: Variant regions that are unmutated are reportedly the target of nearly half of spike-specific TCRs. Donors were chiefly white British, with a greater number of females, and clonal diversity was perhaps underestimated. Only after the peak T cell response were repertoires sampled.

Some clones are missing from TCRdb's copy, which holds only in-frame ones; the method was immunoSEQ multiplex PCR. The sample lists some 150,000 clones; more than 70% were seen once. V was pared by 6 bases and J by 8 bases, with 16 bases between. CDR1 is MNHNY, CDR2 SVGAGI, per germline (reference sequence). CDR3 length: 13 amino acids. A remark on this clone: The antigen is undetermined.

The specimen was peripheral blood, collected on day 0 of AZD1222 vaccination. The TCR was taken from an adult in good health. The chain combines TRBV6-6 with TRBJ1-2; D possibly corresponds to TRBD1 (6 bases). CDR3 residues: CASRWTEGGGYTF. The CDR3 DNA follows: TGTGCCAGCAGATGGACAGAGGGGGGAGGCTACACCTTC.